This T cell receptor (beta chain) was documented in a study of response to subunit inactivated influenza vaccine. Per germline, CDR1 LNHNV and CDR2 YYDKDF (reference sequence). Trimming left V 5 bases short and J 3 bases short, with 14 bases between. The CDR3 is made up of 15 amino acids. TCRdb passed the RT-PCR reads through MiXCR, listing each CDR3 protein once. The profile shows 150,000 to 200,000 distinct CDR3 sequences, 10% to 15% of them singletons. This clonotype was seen more than once but under ten times. These records were also assigned to another study, of T cells expressing NK-cell markers. That investigation notes: Template switching by 5'RACE with UMIs generated the TCR beta cDNA. The authors derived TCR beta repertoires from sorted CD3+CD56+NKG2C+, CD3+CD56+NKG2C- and CD3+CD56-NKG2C+ T cells. Anti-gamma-delta TCR antibody use in several experiments restricted sorting to alpha-beta TCR T cells. Among CD8+ T cells from about six donors, dominant NKG2C+ clonotypes accounted for about 1.0-7.0%. The study found these clonotypes also leading the CD3+CD56-NKG2C+ fraction in four donors.

The sample in question was CD8+ T cells sorted from PBMCs, obtained 11 to 12 days after vaccination. The source of this sequence is a man in his fifties or sixties who received an inactivated influenza vaccine. V usage is TRBV15 and J usage is TRBJ1-5; D is unclear. The CDR3 is CATSAGRTSNQPQHF. The CDR3 bases are TGTGCCACCAGCGCGGGCCGGACCTCCAATCAGCCCCAGCATTTT.